These 26 T cell receptor beta chains came from one sample sequenced in a study of PD-L1 blockade in urothelial cancer. Sequencing was performed with immunoSEQ multiplex PCR; in TCRdb, only in-frame clones are kept and a portion is missing. The data show about 100,000 clones, around 90% seen once. This sample comprised PBMCs, obtained around atezolizumab (anti-PD-L1) treatment. These receptor sequences come from a woman older than 75 with urothelial cancer.

V gene TRBV27 combines with J gene TRBJ1-2; TRBD1 agrees at 7 bases. Per the germline V gene, CDR1 is MNHEY and CDR2 is SMNVEV (reference sequence). This CDR3 is built from 15 residues. V dropped 2 bases and J dropped 4; count of bases not matched to a gene: 7. The CDR3, as DNA: TGTGCCAGCAGTTTAAGGGACAGCCGGTTCTATGGCTACACCTTC. This gives the protein CASSLRDSRFYGYTF.

The rearrangement uses TRBV5-4 and TRBJ2-3; D is possibly TRBD1 (5 bases). The V end was cut by 2 bases, the J end by 2 bases, with 9 bases between. The CDR3 is made up of 14 amino acids. CDR1 and CDR2 (germline): SGHNT, YYREEE (reference sequence). The CDR3 bases are TGTGCCAGCAGCTTTCAGGGTCCCACAGATACGCAGTATTTT. As protein: CASSFQGPTDTQYF. The full variable domain, its missing parts supplied by reference TRBV5-4 and TRBJ2-3, is ETGVTQSPTHLIKTRGQQVTLRCSSQSGHNTVSWYQQALGQGPQFIFQYYREEENGRGNFPPRFSGLQFPNYSSELNVNALELDDSALYLCASSFQGPTDTQYFGPGTRLTVL.

This clone was picked up one time. V gene TRBV28 combines with J gene TRBJ2-5, with TRBD1 identical over 8 bases. The germline V gene has CDR1 MDHEN and CDR2 SYDVKM. This CDR3 is 14 amino acids long. V lost 5 bases, J lost 5 bases, and 7 bases stayed unmatched. As DNA, the CDR3 is TGTGCCAGCAGTACCCCAGGGGGCCTGGAGACCCAGTACTTC. This codes for CASSTPGGLETQYF.

The chain couples TRBV7-3 to TRBJ2-2, with 7 bases aligning to TRBD1. Germline CDR1 SGHTA, CDR2 FQGTGA. With V trimmed by 5 bases and J by 4 bases, 16 bases remained unmatched. CDR3 length equals 18 residues. DNA of the CDR3: TGTGCCAGCAGCATTAACAGGGGAGTCGAAAGGCGCACCGGGGAGCTGTTTTTT. It yields the protein CASSINRGVERRTGELFF.

The gene calls are TRBV18 and TRBJ2-7, with 8 bases matching TRBD1. This CDR3 has 18 residues. V shed 3 bases, J shed 3 bases, and the junction held 16 bases outside the gene matches. Germline V lookup: CDR1 KGHSH, CDR2 LQKENI. CDR3 DNA: TGTGCCAGCTCACCCCCTGGGGCAGGGGGCTTGGAGGGCTACGAGCAGTACTTC. It yields the protein CASSPPGAGGLEGYEQYF.

This chain uses TRBV7-3 with TRBJ1-1; 12 bases line up with TRBD1. Unmatched junction bases numbered 6, after V lost 5 bases and J lost 11 bases. This CDR3 comprises 13 residues. Germline CDR1 SGHTA, CDR2 FQGTGA. The CDR3 reads CASSPRDRGPAFF. CDR3 sequence (DNA): TGTGCCAGCAGCCCTAGGGACAGGGGGCCGGCTTTCTTT.

V and J are TRBV6-5 and TRBJ1-4; TRBD1 might be the D (5 bases). The CDR3 totals 14 residues. Looked up from germline, CDR1 is MNHEY and CDR2 is SVGAGI. V lost 2 bases and J lost 8, with 12 bases in between. The CDR3 spells CASSYNSQGEKLFF. CDR3 nucleotides: TGTGCCAGCAGTTACAATTCCCAGGGAGAAAAACTGTTTTTT.

CDR3 nucleotide sequence: TGTGCCAGCAGCGTGGGGACAGGGGTATTAGAGACCCAGTACTTC. Translation gives CASSVGTGVLETQYF. J is TRBJ2-5 and V is TRBV7-6, with 10 bases aligning to TRBD1. The CDR3 totals 15 residues. From germline, CDR1 is SGHVS and CDR2 FNYEAQ. The J segment lost 4 bases and the V segment lost 5 bases, leaving 7 bases of the junction unmatched.

The chain uses TRBV9 and TRBJ2-5; TRBD1 matches 9 bases. J lost 1 base, V lost 1 base, and 11 bases had no gene match. The CDR3 covers 18 residues. Germline loops: CDR1 SGDLS, CDR2 YYNGEE. The CDR3 sequence is CASSVLSGTGNTQETQYF. CDR3 nucleotide sequence: TGTGCCAGCAGCGTATTATCCGGGACAGGGAATACCCAAGAGACCCAGTACTTC.

The chain combines TRBV5-1 with TRBJ2-3; D is perhaps TRBD2 (6 bases). V was trimmed by 0 bases and J by 3 bases, leaving 17 bases between them. The germline gives CDR1 SGHRS, CDR2 YFSETQ. This CDR3 spans 17 amino acids. In DNA, the CDR3 is TGCGCCAGCAGCTTGGCCGAGGCTAGCGCTTTTACAGATACGCAGTATTTT. This gives the protein CASSLAEASAFTDTQYF.

The CDR3 region has the DNA TGTGCCAGCAGTGATACGGGTTTCAACACCATATATTTT. Translation: CASSDTGFNTIYF. This chain joins TRBV25-1 and TRBJ1-3, with D unclear. Trimming cost V 3 bases and J 7 bases, with 10 bases left between them. The CDR3 totals 13 residues. CDR1 and CDR2 (germline): MGHDK, SYGVNS.

This clone was picked up one time. The chain combines TRBV28 with TRBJ1-1; TRBD1 matches at 7 bases. This CDR3 region has 11 residues. The trim removed 7 bases at V and 13 bases at J, leaving 9 bases unmatched. Germline assignment: CDR1 MDHEN and CDR2 SYDVKM. In nucleotides, the CDR3 is TGTGCCAGCACCGCGACAGGGTCTGTTTTCTTT. Its translation: CASTATGSVFF.

This clone was observed a single time. The genes are TRBV11-1 and TRBJ1-2, with TRBD1 matching over 7 bases. Germline V gene data show CDR1 as SGHAT and CDR2 as FQDESV (reference sequence). The CDR3 spans 14 residues. V lost 5 bases and J lost 3; bases outside the gene matches: 6. Here the CDR3 DNA reads TGTGCCAGCAGCCCCCAGGGGGAAGACTATGGCTACACCTTC. Protein product: CASSPQGEDYGYTF.

The V gene is TRBV19, the J gene TRBJ2-2, with 16 bases matching TRBD2. After removal of 6 bases from V and 3 bases from J, the junction contained 13 bases not matched to a gene. Germline V CDR1 and CDR2: LNHDA, SQIVND (reference sequence). The CDR3 runs to 20 residues. The CDR3 nucleotides are TGTGCCAGTAGGCTCATGCGGGGACTAGCGGGAGGGGGCGACACCGGGGAGCTGTTTTTT. Encoded protein: CASRLMRGLAGGGDTGELFF.

This clone was picked up one time. The chain is built from TRBV6-1 and TRBJ1-2; maybe TRBD1 (6 bases). The CDR3 length is 14 residues. Trimming cost V 5 bases and J 0 bases, with 10 bases left between them. The germline V gene encodes CDR1 MNHNS and CDR2 SASEGT. CDR3: CASSPGHTNYGYTF. As DNA, the CDR3 is TGTGCCAGCAGTCCGGGACACACTAACTATGGCTACACCTTC.

This rearrangement joins TRBV28 to TRBJ2-3; D is unclear. Germline loops: CDR1 MDHEN, CDR2 SYDVKM. The CDR3 spans 12 residues. V was shortened by 7 bases and J by 2 bases, with 7 bases between the two germline ends. CDR3 in amino acids: CASNRVTDTQYF. In DNA form, the CDR3 reads TGTGCCAGCAACCGGGTCACAGATACGCAGTATTTT.

The J gene is TRBJ2-3, the V gene TRBV5-1, with 7 bases matching TRBD1. Trimming cost V 2 bases and J 1 base; bases outside gene matches: 4. In germline, CDR1 is SGHRS, CDR2 YFSETQ. This CDR3 region has 15 residues. The CDR3 sequence is CASSLSTGGTDTQYF. In nucleotides, the CDR3 is TGCGCCAGCAGCTTAAGTACAGGGGGCACAGATACGCAGTATTTT.

In its sample, this clone was seen once. The chain combines TRBV7-2 with TRBJ2-7, with D perhaps matching TRBD2 (5 bases). Germline V gene data show CDR1 as SGHTA and CDR2 as FQGNSA. The CDR3 loop spans 14 amino acids. Trimming pared 10 bases from V and 2 bases from J, leaving 18 bases between. In nucleotides, the CDR3 is TGTGCCACCACACGCGGCCAGCGGCCCTACGAGCAGTACTTC. It codes for CATTRGQRPYEQYF.

V gene TRBV9 combines with J gene TRBJ1-1, with TRBD1 as a possible D gene (5 bases). Germline values: CDR1 SGDLS, CDR2 YYNGEE. The ends were cut back, 4 bases at V and 6 bases at J, with 19 bases in the middle. CDR3 length: 15 amino acids. This chain's CDR3 is CASSPRVGFLAEAFF. DNA for the CDR3: TGTGCCAGCAGCCCCAGGGTGGGGTTTCTCGCTGAAGCTTTCTTT.

J is TRBJ1-4 and V is TRBV15; D not certain. CDR1 is LNHNV and CDR2 is YYDKDF in the germline V gene (reference sequence). This CDR3 comprises 18 residues. The V gene lost 2 bases and the J gene lost 4 bases, with 20 bases spanning the gap. Written as DNA, the CDR3 is TGTGCCACCAGCAGACGGTTGGGCACCCGCGAGGGTAATGAAAAACTGTTTTTT. The encoded protein is CATSRRLGTREGNEKLFF.

This clone was detected only once. CDR3 sequence: CAWSGQANTEAFF. In nucleotides, the CDR3 is TGTGCCTGGAGTGGGCAGGCGAACACTGAAGCTTTCTTT. This chain joins TRBV30 and TRBJ1-1; D uncertain. Trimming removed 1 base from V and 1 base from J, with 7 bases in between. CDR3 length: 13 amino acids. CDR1 is GTSNPN, CDR2 SVGIG, per germline (reference sequence).

The rearrangement links TRBV4-2 to TRBJ2-1, with 9 positions matching TRBD2. The CDR3 contains 16 residues. CDR1 and CDR2 (germline): LGHNA, YNFKEQ. Trimming at V came to 0 bases and at J to 3 bases, leaving 3 bases not matched to a gene. CDR3 region: CASSQDRAGGYNEQFF. DNA of the CDR3: TGTGCCAGCAGCCAAGATCGAGCGGGAGGCTACAATGAGCAGTTCTTC.

V gene TRBV6-6 combines with J gene TRBJ1-1, with D possibly matching TRBD1 (6 bases). V was cut by 4 bases and J by 6 bases, with 12 bases left in between. The germline V gene encodes CDR1 MNHNY and CDR2 SVGAGI (reference sequence). The CDR3 consists of 13 residues. The CDR3 bases are TGTGCCAGCAGTTCGACAGGAGCGGCTGAAGCTTTCTTT. This gives the protein CASSSTGAAEAFF.

The chain has TRBV27 and TRBJ2-7, with 9 positions matching TRBD2. V gave up 6 bases and J gave up 7 bases; unmatched junction bases: 7. CDR1 MNHEY and CDR2 SMNVEV come from the germline V gene (reference sequence). CDR3 size: 13 residues. CDR3 sequence: CASRASGIREQYF. CDR3 coding DNA: TGTGCCAGCAGGGCTAGCGGGATTAGAGAGCAGTACTTC.

This chain links TRBV19 with TRBJ1-2; perhaps TRBD1 as D (6 bases). The V gene's germline CDR1 is LNHDA and CDR2 SQIVND (reference sequence). The CDR3 has 16 residues. The germline V and J ends were trimmed by 3 bases and 4 bases, with 18 bases remaining between them. The CDR3 nucleotides read TGTGCCAGTAGTATCGCCGGGACACAAGATCGCTATGGCTACACCTTC. This sequence encodes CASSIAGTQDRYGYTF. The entire variable domain, with the rest obtained from reference TRBV19 and TRBJ1-2, is as follows: DGGITQSPKYLFRKEGQNVTLSCEQNLNHDAMYWYRQDPGQGLRLIYYSQIVNDFQKGDIAEGYSVSREKKESFPLTVTSAQKNPTAFYLCASSIAGTQDRYGYTFGSGTRLTVV.

In this sample, this clone turned up a few times. The chain has TRBV6-1 and TRBJ2-1, with 9 nucleotides matching TRBD2. V shed 4 bases and J 1 base; nucleotides not matched to a gene: 2. The germline gives CDR1 MNHNS, CDR2 SASEGT. This CDR3 has 15 residues. The CDR3 spells CASSVLAGSYNEQFF. Here the CDR3 DNA reads TGTGCCAGCAGTGTTCTAGCGGGATCCTACAATGAGCAGTTCTTC.